A selection of T cell receptor beta chains follows, all from one sample in a study of cytomegalovirus exposure and HLA in healthy donors. The protocol was immunoSEQ multiplex PCR, while the TCRdb copy is restricted to in-frame clones and leaves out a portion. The table lists around 140,000 clones, approximately 57% of them singletons. Sequenced material: PBMCs. These TCRs come from a male donor in good health and CMV-seronegative. Each CDR3 is given with its conserved first and last residue. Each record gives: CDR3 DNA, CDR3 protein, D gene, V gene, clone size, J gene. A D gene is named only where the DNA matches it firmly. A clone size is listed for some rows: how often the clone was seen (once, few, many), or a class if it is expanded.

DNA: TGCGCCAGCAGCCAGTGGGGGGTCGGTCAGCCCCAGCATTTT
CDR3: CASSQWGVGQPQHF
D: NA
V: TRBV4-1
size: NA
J: TRBJ1-5

DNA: TGTGCCAGCAGCCTAAGGCTAGCGGGGCCATATGAGCAGTTCTTC
CDR3: CASSLRLAGPYEQFF
D: TRBD2
V: TRBV7-2
size: NA
J: TRBJ2-1

DNA: TGTGCCAGCAGCAAAGAGTACCAGGATCAGCCCCAGCATTTT
CDR3: CASSKEYQDQPQHF
D: NA
V: TRBV21-1
size: NA
J: TRBJ1-5

DNA: TGCAGCGTTGAAGACACAGTGCCGGCGGAAAAACTGTTTTTT
CDR3: CSVEDTVPAEKLFF
D: NA
V: TRBV29-1
size: NA
J: TRBJ1-4

DNA: TGTGCCAGCAGTGAAGAGCAGGCCCTAAGGAACACTGAAGCTTTCTTT
CDR3: CASSEEQALRNTEAFF
D: NA
V: TRBV2
size: NA
J: TRBJ1-1

DNA: TGTGCCAGCAGCGTCTCAGCGGGGGTCCGACAAGGGACCCAGTACTTC
CDR3: CASSVSAGVRQGTQYF
D: TRBD2
V: TRBV9
size: few
J: TRBJ2-5

DNA: TGTGCCAGCAGCCTAAATGGTCAGGGGCAAGGGGAGCTGTTTTTT
CDR3: CASSLNGQGQGELFF
D: NA
V: TRBV6-5
size: NA
J: TRBJ2-2

DNA: TGTGCCAGCAGCTTAGCGGGGGGGCCATCAGATACGCAGTATTTT
CDR3: CASSLAGGPSDTQYF
D: TRBD2
V: TRBV7-3
size: NA
J: TRBJ2-3

DNA: TGTGCCAGCAGCTCCCAGGGTTGGAGCAATCAGCCCCAGCATTTT
CDR3: CASSSQGWSNQPQHF
D: NA
V: TRBV5-6
size: NA
J: TRBJ1-5

DNA: TGTGCCAGCAGCTTAGGAGACAGGGTCACCACAGATACGCAGTATTTT
CDR3: CASSLGDRVTTDTQYF
D: TRBD1
V: TRBV11-3
size: NA
J: TRBJ2-3

DNA: TGTGCCTGGAGTCAGACAGGGGTGCACGAGCAGTACTTC
CDR3: CAWSQTGVHEQYF
D: TRBD1
V: TRBV30
size: NA
J: TRBJ2-7

DNA: TGTGCCAGCTGCTCGGGACAGGGGCGCAACGAGCAGTACTTC
CDR3: CASCSGQGRNEQYF
D: TRBD1
V: TRBV27
size: NA
J: TRBJ2-7

DNA: TGTGCCAGCAGGTCACAGGGGGCTGGCTACACCTTC
CDR3: CASRSQGAGYTF
D: TRBD1
V: TRBV6-1
size: NA
J: TRBJ1-2

DNA: TGCGCCAGCAGCTTCCCCCGGCAGGGTGGGGTTGAAAAACTGTTTTTT
CDR3: CASSFPRQGGVEKLFF
D: NA
V: TRBV5-1
size: few
J: TRBJ1-4

DNA: TGTGCCAGCAGCCCGAGGGTCCTTACTGAAGCTTTCTTT
CDR3: CASSPRVLTEAFF
D: NA
V: TRBV14
size: NA
J: TRBJ1-1

DNA: TGTGCCAGCACCATCAGGGGGCGCGGAGATGAAAAACTGTTTTTT
CDR3: CASTIRGRGDEKLFF
D: TRBD1
V: TRBV6-1
size: NA
J: TRBJ1-4

DNA: TGCGCCAGCAGCGGCACCAATTACAATGAGCAGTTCTTC
CDR3: CASSGTNYNEQFF
D: NA
V: TRBV5-1
size: NA
J: TRBJ2-1

DNA: TGTGCCTTCGGCGGGGGGAAGTCTGGAAACACCATATATTTT
CDR3: CAFGGGKSGNTIYF
D: NA
V: TRBV2
size: few
J: TRBJ1-3

DNA: TGTGCCAGCAGCTCGGGACAGGGGTTTGGCTACACCTTC
CDR3: CASSSGQGFGYTF
D: TRBD1
V: TRBV11-2
size: NA
J: TRBJ1-2

DNA: TGTGCCAGCAGTGGACTCTTCCGGGACAGGGACGCTGAAGCTTTCTTT
CDR3: CASSGLFRDRDAEAFF
D: TRBD1
V: TRBV27
size: NA
J: TRBJ1-1

DNA: TGTGCCAGCAGTGAAGCGCGACTTCGATTGTACGATAGCAATCAGCCCCAGCATTTT
CDR3: CASSEARLRLYDSNQPQHF
D: NA
V: TRBV2
size: NA
J: TRBJ1-5

DNA: TGCGCCAGCAGTCCGGACAGGGCAGAAGCTTTCTTT
CDR3: CASSPDRAEAFF
D: TRBD1
V: TRBV5-1
size: NA
J: TRBJ1-1

DNA: TGTGCCAGCAGCCGCGGACAGGCTCGCGCTTTCTTT
CDR3: CASSRGQARAFF
D: TRBD1
V: TRBV11-3
size: NA
J: TRBJ1-1

DNA: TGCGCCAGCAGCTTGGGATCATTATCGGGCGAGCAGTACTTC
CDR3: CASSLGSLSGEQYF
D: NA
V: TRBV5-1
size: NA
J: TRBJ2-7

DNA: TGTGCCAGCAGCTTAGTATGGGGAGGGAATCAGCCCCAGCATTTT
CDR3: CASSLVWGGNQPQHF
D: NA
V: TRBV7-2
size: few
J: TRBJ1-5

DNA: TGTGCCAGCAGTGAAAGGGCGGGGTTTTTAGCCAAAAACATTCAGTACTTC
CDR3: CASSERAGFLAKNIQYF
D: NA
V: TRBV2
size: NA
J: TRBJ2-4

DNA: TGTGCCAGCAGCGCCCGGACTGGATACGAGCAGTACTTC
CDR3: CASSARTGYEQYF
D: NA
V: TRBV5-5
size: NA
J: TRBJ2-7

DNA: TGTGCCAGCAGCGCTACCGAGAGCTCCTACAATGAGCAGTTCTTC
CDR3: CASSATESSYNEQFF
D: NA
V: TRBV9
size: NA
J: TRBJ2-1